Presented here are 26 T cell receptor beta chains from one specimen sequenced in a study of T cell clones after liver transplantation. The repertoire was sequenced with immunoSEQ multiplex PCR; TCRdb's copy has only in-frame clones and lacks some. Counted here are 55,000 to 70,000 clones, around 93% occurring once; the ten biggest clones make up less than 1%. The material sequenced was CD4+ T cells from blood, taken less than 26 months after liver transplant. Receptors were obtained from a human patient who received a liver transplant. Some of the T cells may derive from the graft donor.

This chain uses TRBV19 with TRBJ1-2; TRBD1 agrees at 7 bases. The CDR3 extends over 14 amino acids. V was pared by 3 bases and J by 9 bases, with 10 bases of the junction left unmatched. Per the germline V gene, CDR1 is LNHDA and CDR2 is SQIVND (reference sequence). CDR3 bases: TGTGCCAGTAGTATGGTAGGGACAGCCAAAAGCTACACCTTC. Protein sequence: CASSMVGTAKSYTF.

This clone was counted a single time. The chain joins TRBV6-5 to TRBJ1-5; 9 nucleotides agree with TRBD1. After removal of 6 bases from V and 5 bases from J, the junction contained 2 bases not matched to a gene. Germline V lookup: CDR1 MNHEY, CDR2 SVGAGI. The CDR3 extends over 13 amino acids. The CDR3 is CASRDRGDQPQHF. In DNA, the CDR3 is TGTGCCAGCAGGGACAGGGGAGATCAGCCCCAGCATTTT.

The chain carries TRBV14 and TRBJ1-6; D may be TRBD1 (6 bases). Trimming removed 4 bases at V and 8 bases at J, with 18 bases between. Looked up from germline, CDR1 is SGHDN and CDR2 is FVKESK. The CDR3 is made up of 16 amino acids. The CDR3: CASSLRGGSFYSPLHF. The CDR3 nucleotides are TGTGCCAGCAGCCTCCGTGGGGGCTCTTTTTATTCACCCCTCCACTTT.

V and J are TRBV2 and TRBJ2-5; possible D gene TRBD2, 5 bases. This CDR3 comprises 15 residues. Trimming removed 0 bases from V and 7 bases from J, with 15 bases in between. Germline V gene sequence: CDR1 SNHLY, CDR2 FYNNEI. The CDR3 here is CASSEAHSETGTQYF. CDR3 DNA sequence: TGTGCCAGCAGTGAAGCTCATAGCGAGACGGGGACCCAGTACTTC.

The chain employs TRBV5-1 and TRBJ1-5; 9 bases map to TRBD1. CDR3 length: 15 amino acids. Germline lookup yields CDR1 SGHRS and CDR2 YFSETQ. V was clipped by 0 bases and J by 3 bases; unmatched bases: 1. This CDR3 reads CASSLGDRVNQPQHF. As DNA, the CDR3 is TGCGCCAGCAGCTTGGGGGACAGGGTCAATCAGCCCCAGCATTTT.

There are a few counts of this clone. This rearrangement joins TRBV19 to TRBJ1-2; no clear D gene. This CDR3 is built from 13 residues. CDR1 and CDR2 from the germline V gene are LNHDA and SQIVND (reference sequence). Trimming stripped 8 bases from V and 0 bases from J, with 10 bases between. The CDR3 DNA follows: TGTGCCAGTGTGGGCGTGACTAACTATGGCTACACCTTC. The encoded protein is CASVGVTNYGYTF. Based on the CDR3 plus reference TRBV19 and TRBJ1-2, the full variable domain is DGGITQSPKYLFRKEGQNVTLSCEQNLNHDAMYWYRQDPGQGLRLIYYSQIVNDFQKGDIAEGYSVSREKKESFPLTVTSAQKNPTAFYLCASVGVTNYGYTFGSGTRLTVV.

CDR3 sequence reads: CASSFQRVTLNYEQYF. Here the CDR3 DNA reads TGTGCCAGCAGTTTTCAAAGGGTGACACTCAACTACGAGCAGTACTTC. The V call is TRBV7-8, the J call TRBJ2-7; D is ambiguous. Germline values: CDR1 SGHVS, CDR2 FQNEAQ. V shed 6 bases and J shed 3 bases, with 21 bases lying between them. This CDR3 is 16 amino acids long.

The J gene is TRBJ1-1, the V gene TRBV27; D unresolved. The CDR3 runs to 13 residues. From germline, CDR1 is MNHEY and CDR2 SMNVEV (reference sequence). V gave up 3 bases and J gave up 0 bases, with 5 bases separating them. CDR3 amino acids: CASSFLLNTEAFF. Written as DNA, the CDR3 is TGTGCCAGCAGTTTCTTGTTGAACACTGAAGCTTTCTTT.

The rearrangement uses TRBV11-3 and TRBJ2-2; D ambiguous. The CDR3 length is 12 residues. The ends were cut back, 4 bases at V and 9 bases at J, with 9 bases in the middle. Germline V gene sequence: CDR1 SGHNT, CDR2 YENEEA. DNA for the CDR3: TGTGCCAGCAGCTCCCCCGCCAGGGAGCTGTTTTTT. It specifies CASSSPARELFF.

This clone showed up just once. The chain carries TRBV6-5 and TRBJ2-3, with TRBD1 matching 11 bases. Germline values: CDR1 MNHEY, CDR2 SVGAGI. This CDR3 spans 15 amino acids. Trimming at V came to 6 bases and at J to 5 bases, leaving 7 bases not matched to a gene. CDR3 nucleotide sequence: TGTGCCAGCAGGAAAACCGGGACAGGGGGAGATACGCAGTATTTT. This translates into CASRKTGTGGDTQYF.

The chain links TRBV29-1 to TRBJ2-1, with 9 bases aligning to TRBD2. This CDR3 contains 14 residues. Germline CDR1 SQVTM, CDR2 ANQGSEA. Germline trimming cut 7 bases from V and 8 bases from J; bases unmatched to any gene: 12. In nucleotides, the CDR3 is TGCAGCGGGACTACCATAGCGGGGGAATATGAGCAGTTCTTC. Its translation: CSGTTIAGEYEQFF.

The genes are TRBV7-6 and TRBJ2-7, with 8 bases that match TRBD1. The CDR3 is 13 amino acids. The V and J ends lost 6 bases and 5 bases, in that order; junction bases with no gene match: 6. In germline, CDR1 is SGHVS, CDR2 FNYEAQ. The CDR3 loop is CASRTRGRDEQYF. For the CDR3, the DNA is TGTGCCAGCAGAACCAGGGGGCGCGACGAGCAGTACTTC.

V and J are TRBV15 and TRBJ1-1, with D unresolved. V lost 4 bases, J lost 1 base, and 7 bases lay in between. Germline CDR1 LNHNV, CDR2 YYDKDF (reference sequence). The CDR3 loop spans 13 amino acids. The CDR3: CATSTQGNTEAFF. Written as DNA, the CDR3 is TGTGCCACCAGCACCCAAGGGAACACTGAAGCTTTCTTT.

The chain carries TRBV30 and TRBJ2-1, with D possibly being TRBD2 (5 bases). Germline loops: CDR1 GTSNPN, CDR2 SVGIG (reference sequence). There are 16 residues in the CDR3. V lost 0 bases and J 5 bases, leaving 17 bases between the germline ends. The CDR3 is CAWSVGLRRLDNEQFF. CDR3 bases: TGTGCCTGGAGTGTAGGACTTAGGAGGTTGGACAATGAGCAGTTCTTC.

The V gene is TRBV7-9, the J gene TRBJ1-4; unclear D gene. The CDR3 is 16 amino acids. The germline V gene has CDR1 SEHNR and CDR2 FQNEAQ (reference sequence). V was trimmed by 4 bases and J by 8 bases, leaving 20 bases between them. CDR3: CASSYPVGLAWEKLFF. DNA of the CDR3: TGTGCCAGCAGCTACCCGGTGGGCCTAGCGTGGGAAAAACTGTTTTTT.

The genes are TRBV15 and TRBJ2-3, with 8 bases matching TRBD2. Germline CDR1 and CDR2: LNHNV and YYDKDF (reference sequence). The J segment lost 2 bases and the V segment lost 4 bases, leaving 5 bases of the junction unmatched. The CDR3 covers 15 residues. The CDR3 region has the DNA TGTGCCACCAGCACAAGCGGGAGTACCACAGATACGCAGTATTTT. Its translation: CATSTSGSTTDTQYF.

V and J are TRBV5-1 and TRBJ1-1; 7 bases align to TRBD1. With V trimmed by 5 bases and J by 7 bases, 17 bases remained unmatched. CDR3 length: 16 amino acids. The V gene's germline CDR1 is SGHRS and CDR2 YFSETQ. In DNA, the CDR3 is TGCGCCAGCAGGCCGACAGGGCTGGGGTTGGAGGGTGAAGCTTTCTTT. Its protein is CASRPTGLGLEGEAFF.

V usage is TRBV5-1 and J usage is TRBJ2-5, with 8 bases that match TRBD2. CDR3 length: 16 residues. Trimming at V came to 0 bases and at J to 5 bases, leaving 9 bases not matched to a gene. Germline assignment: CDR1 SGHRS and CDR2 YFSETQ. CDR3: CASSLAGTGGLETQYF. Written as DNA, the CDR3 is TGCGCCAGCAGCTTGGCCGGGACGGGAGGGTTGGAGACCCAGTACTTC.

The J gene is TRBJ2-3, the V gene TRBV19; 7 bases are a match to TRBD2. Germline-derived CDR1 and CDR2 are LNHDA and SQIVND (reference sequence). The J segment lost 1 base and the V segment lost 7 bases, leaving 8 bases of the junction unmatched. The CDR3 loop spans 15 amino acids. This CDR3 is CASTGRSGGTDTQYF. The CDR3, as DNA: TGTGCCAGTACTGGACGGAGCGGGGGCACAGATACGCAGTATTTT.

The V call is TRBV6-7, the J call TRBJ1-5, with D possibly TRBD1 on 5 matching bases. TRBV6-7 is assigned to the ORF class and has an uncertain function. This CDR3 contains 15 residues. Trimming took off 5 bases at V and 0 bases at J, with 11 bases between the two ends. The CDR3 DNA reads TGTGCCAGCAGTCCCGGGGCTTATAGCAATCAGCCCCAGCATTTT. Translation gives CASSPGAYSNQPQHF.

The genes are TRBV4-1 and TRBJ2-7, with D perhaps given as TRBD1 or TRBD2 (5 bases each). Germline V gives CDR1 MGHRA, CDR2 YSYEKL. V was shortened by 1 base and J by 2 bases, with 9 bases between the two germline ends. This CDR3 has 14 residues. CDR3 in DNA: TGCGCCAGCAGCCAAGGGGACGCTACCTACGAGCAGTACTTC. As protein: CASSQGDATYEQYF.

The V gene is TRBV5-1, the J gene TRBJ2-5; 11 positions match TRBD2. The end of the DNA is better explained by TRBJ2-7, so the J call may be wrong. Germline CDR1 and CDR2: SGHRS and YFSETQ. The CDR3 covers 17 residues. As DNA, the CDR3 is TGCGCCAGCAGCTTGTGGGCTAGCGGGAGGAGTTTCTACGAGCAGTACTTC. Its protein product is CASSLWASGRSFYEQYF.

This chain links TRBV11-2 with TRBJ2-7, with D possibly TRBD2 on 6 matching bases. Germline V gene data show CDR1 as SGHAT and CDR2 as FQNNGV. The CDR3 contains 15 residues. V dropped 6 bases and J dropped 7 bases, with 22 bases sitting between them. In DNA form, the CDR3 reads TGTGCCAGCAGACGGCCGGGACTCCCCTCGGAAGAGCAGTACTTC. Protein: CASRRPGLPSEEQYF.

CDR3 nucleotides: TGTGCCAGCAGCAGGGACGGACGTCTGGGGGAGACCCAGTACTTC. It is translated as CASSRDGRLGETQYF. V is TRBV5-5 and J is TRBJ2-5; perhaps D is TRBD1 or TRBD2 (5 bases each). V was clipped by 4 bases and J by 5 bases, with 18 bases between them. CDR3 length: 15 amino acids. CDR1 and CDR2 (germline): SGHKS, YYEKEE (reference sequence).

This clone was counted a single time. This sample includes further DNA sequences coding for the same CDR3. The rearrangement links TRBV7-3 to TRBJ2-2; tentative D call: TRBD1 (5 bases). The CDR3 consists of 14 residues. Germline CDR1 is SGHTA and CDR2 is FQGTGA. Trimming shortened V by 2 bases and J by 5 bases, and 9 bases separated the two germline ends. The CDR3 bases are TGTGCCAGCAGCTTATATCAGGGAACCGGGGAGCTGTTTTTT. Residues: CASSLYQGTGELFF.

The V call is TRBV7-2, the J call TRBJ2-7; D not certain. Deletions cut 1 base from V and 5 bases from J, with 15 bases between. Germline-derived CDR1 and CDR2 are SGHTA and FQGNSA. CDR3 length: 15 residues. CDR3 amino acids: CASSLVFSRRDEQYF. Here the CDR3 DNA reads TGTGCCAGCAGCTTAGTCTTTTCTCGCCGGGACGAGCAGTACTTC.